This T cell receptor beta chain was identified in a study of human T cells and chemical hapten exposure. Time point described: pre-sensitization, week 0. The sample's treatment: therapeutic diphenylcyclopropenone sensitization with weekly scalp DPC. TCRdb independently ran MiXCR on the RACE reads; one entry per CDR3 protein. The profile shows 300,000 to 450,000 distinct CDR3 sequences, roughly 4.6% of them singletons. Germline CDR1 reads MNHNY; CDR2 reads SVGAGI (reference sequence). CDR3 length: 15 amino acids. The ends lost 7 bases at V and 7 bases at J; junction bases unmatched: 14. The input for sequencing was whole blood, taken in connection with sensitization to the hapten diphenylcyclopropenone (DPC). The V and J genes are TRBV6-6 and TRBJ1-1; 8 bases match TRBD1. The source of this sequence is a woman aged 45 to 65 with alopecia areata. Some clones in this sample may be carry-over from other donors' samples. The chain's CDR3 is CASTPLPQGASEAFF. CDR3 DNA: TGTGCCAGCACCCCATTGCCTCAGGGGGCGAGTGAAGCTTTCTTT.